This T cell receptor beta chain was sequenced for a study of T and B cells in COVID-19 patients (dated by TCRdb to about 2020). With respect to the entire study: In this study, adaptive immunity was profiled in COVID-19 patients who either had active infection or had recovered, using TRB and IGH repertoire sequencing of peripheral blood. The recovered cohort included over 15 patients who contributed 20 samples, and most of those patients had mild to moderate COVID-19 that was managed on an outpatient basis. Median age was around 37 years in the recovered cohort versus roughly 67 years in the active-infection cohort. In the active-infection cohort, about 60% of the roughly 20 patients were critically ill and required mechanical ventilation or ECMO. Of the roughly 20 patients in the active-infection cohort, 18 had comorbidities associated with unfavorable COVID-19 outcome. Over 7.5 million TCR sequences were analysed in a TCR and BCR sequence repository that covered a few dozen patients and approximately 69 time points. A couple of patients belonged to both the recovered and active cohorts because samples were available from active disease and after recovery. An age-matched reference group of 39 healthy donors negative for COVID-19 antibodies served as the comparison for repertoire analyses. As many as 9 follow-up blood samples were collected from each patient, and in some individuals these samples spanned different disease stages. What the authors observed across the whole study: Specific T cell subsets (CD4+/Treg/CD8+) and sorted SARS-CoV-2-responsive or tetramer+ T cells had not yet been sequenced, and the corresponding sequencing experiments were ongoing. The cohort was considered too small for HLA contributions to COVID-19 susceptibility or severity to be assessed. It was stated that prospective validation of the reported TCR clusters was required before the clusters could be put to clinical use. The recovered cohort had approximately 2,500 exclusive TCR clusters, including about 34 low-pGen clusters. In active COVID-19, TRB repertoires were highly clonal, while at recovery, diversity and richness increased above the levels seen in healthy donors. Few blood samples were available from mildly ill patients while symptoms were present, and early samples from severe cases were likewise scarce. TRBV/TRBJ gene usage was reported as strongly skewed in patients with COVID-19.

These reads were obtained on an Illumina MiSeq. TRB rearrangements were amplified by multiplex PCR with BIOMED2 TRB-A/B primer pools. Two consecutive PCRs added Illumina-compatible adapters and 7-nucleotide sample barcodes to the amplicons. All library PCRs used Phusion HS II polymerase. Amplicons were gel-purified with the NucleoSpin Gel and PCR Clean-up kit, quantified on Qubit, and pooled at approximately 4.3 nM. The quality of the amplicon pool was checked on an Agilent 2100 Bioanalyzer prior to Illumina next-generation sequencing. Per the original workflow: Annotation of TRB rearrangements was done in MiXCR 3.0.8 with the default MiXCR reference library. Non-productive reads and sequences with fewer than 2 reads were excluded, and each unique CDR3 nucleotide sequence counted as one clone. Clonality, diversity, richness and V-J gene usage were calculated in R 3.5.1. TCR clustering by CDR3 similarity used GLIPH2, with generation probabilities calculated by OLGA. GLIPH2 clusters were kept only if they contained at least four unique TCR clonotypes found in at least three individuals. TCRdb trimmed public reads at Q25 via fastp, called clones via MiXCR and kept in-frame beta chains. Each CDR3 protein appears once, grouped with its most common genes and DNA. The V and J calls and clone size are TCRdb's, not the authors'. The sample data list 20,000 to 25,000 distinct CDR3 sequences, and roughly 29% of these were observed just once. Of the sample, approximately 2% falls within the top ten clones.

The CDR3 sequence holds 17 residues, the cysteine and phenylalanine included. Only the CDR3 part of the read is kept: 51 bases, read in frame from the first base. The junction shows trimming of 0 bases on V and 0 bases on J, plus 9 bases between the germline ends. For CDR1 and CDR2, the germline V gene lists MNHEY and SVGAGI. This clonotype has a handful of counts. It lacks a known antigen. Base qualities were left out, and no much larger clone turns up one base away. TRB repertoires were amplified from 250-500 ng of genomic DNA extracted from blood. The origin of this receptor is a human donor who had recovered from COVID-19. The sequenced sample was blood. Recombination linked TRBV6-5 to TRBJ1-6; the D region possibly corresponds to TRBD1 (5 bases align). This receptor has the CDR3 CASSYSIQGSYNSPLHF. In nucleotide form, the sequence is TGTGCCAGCAGTTACTCGATCCAGGGCTCCTATAATTCACCCCTCCACTTT.